Below are 28 T cell receptor beta chains sequenced from a single sample in a study of shared clonotypes between healthy human individuals. Method: immunoSEQ multiplex PCR; TCRdb's copy keeps in-frame clones and lacks some. The sample carries approximately 1.1 million clones, 70% to 80% recorded once. Source material: memory CD4+ T cells from PBMCs. Subset meaning: CD45RA-negative fraction. The receptors were gathered from a young man in good health. Some clones in this sample may be carry-over from other donors' samples.

The chain links TRBV28 to TRBJ1-2; the match to TRBD1 covers 8 bases. Trimming at V came to 5 bases and at J to 7 bases, leaving 6 bases not matched to a gene. The CDR3 is made up of 13 amino acids. Germline V gene data show CDR1 as MDHEN and CDR2 as SYDVKM. The CDR3, as DNA: TGTGCCAGCAGTGCGGACAGGGCACGTGGCTACACCTTC. Its protein is CASSADRARGYTF.

The rearrangement joins TRBV30 to TRBJ1-2; no firm D call. CDR3 length equals 14 residues. CDR1 and CDR2 (germline): GTSNPN, SVGIG (reference sequence). V gave up 0 bases and J gave up 0 bases, with 8 bases separating them. CDR3: CAWSVKGSNYGYTF. CDR3 bases: TGTGCCTGGAGTGTAAAGGGTTCTAACTATGGCTACACCTTC.

This chain uses TRBV30 with TRBJ2-5; 11 bases are shared with TRBD2. J was trimmed by 0 bases and V by 2 bases; bases with no gene match: 2. Germline V gene sequence: CDR1 GTSNPN, CDR2 SVGIG (reference sequence). This CDR3 region has 15 residues. The CDR3 here is CAWSLTSGNQETQYF. CDR3 in DNA: TGTGCCTGGAGTTTGACTAGCGGGAACCAAGAGACCCAGTACTTC.

The V call is TRBV4-1, the J call TRBJ1-4; the D gene is possibly TRBD1 (5 bases). V was pared by 0 bases and J by 0 bases, with 8 bases between. This CDR3 region has 16 residues. Germline V lookup: CDR1 MGHRA, CDR2 YSYEKL. CDR3 nucleotides: TGCGCCAGCAGCCAAGACCAGACAGCAACTAATGAAAAACTGTTTTTT. It encodes CASSQDQTATNEKLFF.

The gene calls are TRBV14 and TRBJ2-1; no clear D gene. This CDR3 is built from 18 residues. Germline CDR1 is SGHDN and CDR2 is FVKESK. Trimming pared 1 base from V and 1 base from J, leaving 17 bases between. This CDR3 reads CASSQAPFLLSSYNEQFF. The CDR3 DNA reads TGTGCCAGCAGCCAAGCCCCGTTTCTATTAAGTTCCTACAATGAGCAGTTCTTC.

The chain combines TRBV30 with TRBJ1-1, with D possibly being TRBD1 (5 bases). Germline loops: CDR1 GTSNPN, CDR2 SVGIG (reference sequence). The CDR3 has 13 amino acids. Between the trimmed V and J ends, which lost 2 bases and 6 bases, there was a span of 13 bases. CDR3 sequence: CAWSSDTSSEAFF. For the CDR3, the DNA is TGTGCCTGGAGTTCGGACACATCCTCTGAAGCTTTCTTT.

The chain links TRBV18 to TRBJ1-1; TRBD1 matches 7 bases. This CDR3 has 13 residues. Germline CDR1 reads KGHSH; CDR2 reads LQKENI. Losses at the gene ends were 5 bases for V and 4 bases for J; bases not matched to a gene: 4. In DNA, the CDR3 is TGTGCCAGCTCAAAGACAGGGAGCACTGAAGCTTTCTTT. It codes for CASSKTGSTEAFF.

This chain connects TRBV5-4 to TRBJ2-1, with TRBD2 identical over 8 bases. From germline, CDR1 is SGHNT and CDR2 YYREEE (reference sequence). The ends lost 3 bases at V and 9 bases at J; junction bases unmatched: 5. The CDR3 loop spans 13 amino acids. CDR3 sequence (DNA): TGTGCCAGCAGCTCGACTAGCGAGGCTGAGCAGTTCTTC. Its protein product is CASSSTSEAEQFF.

Here the CDR3 reads CASSPPGYETQYF. Here the CDR3 DNA reads TGTGCCAGCAGTCCCCCTGGGTATGAGACCCAGTACTTC. The chain links TRBV28 to TRBJ2-5; D unclear. V was shortened by 5 bases and J by 5 bases, with 12 bases between the two germline ends. The V gene's germline CDR1 is MDHEN and CDR2 SYDVKM. The CDR3 sequence is 13 residues long.

Comments on this clone: This sequence is one base from a far larger clone and is likely a read error. The chain employs TRBV7-9 and TRBJ1-1; D not certain. Germline CDR1 SEHNR, CDR2 FQNEAQ (reference sequence). The V end was cut by 0 bases, the J end by 0 bases, with 14 bases between. CDR3 length equals 17 residues. CDR3: CASSLAPTTAMNTEAFF. The CDR3 DNA reads TGTGCCAGCAGCTTAGCCCCGACAACTGCCATGAACACTGAAGCTTTCTTT.

The V call is TRBV6-5, the J call TRBJ1-1; no clear D. V lost 2 bases and J lost 2, with 9 bases in between. In germline, CDR1 is MNHEY, CDR2 SVGAGI. The CDR3 runs to 14 residues. The CDR3 DNA reads as TGTGCCAGCAGTTACCGGAACCTTAACACTGAAGCTTTCTTT. Translating gives CASSYRNLNTEAFF.

This clone was observed a single time. The chain joins TRBV4-2 to TRBJ1-2; no firm D call. The CDR3 has 15 residues. Germline V lookup: CDR1 LGHNA, CDR2 YNFKEQ. V was pared by 3 bases and J by 2 bases, with 13 bases between. CDR3 protein: CASSHDPYGNYGYTF. DNA for the CDR3: TGTGCCAGCAGCCATGACCCCTACGGGAACTATGGCTACACCTTC.

The rearrangement uses TRBV7-2 and TRBJ2-7, with 14 bases that match TRBD2. CDR3 length: 17 residues. Germline V gene sequence: CDR1 SGHTA, CDR2 FQGNSA. The ends lost 4 bases at V and 4 bases at J; junction bases unmatched: 9. Here the CDR3 reads CASSSRYGLAGGYEQYF. CDR3 in DNA: TGTGCCAGCAGCTCCCGATATGGACTAGCGGGAGGTTACGAGCAGTACTTC.

This chain joins TRBV10-3 and TRBJ2-1; D may be TRBD2 (6 bases). The CDR3 runs to 12 residues. Germline V gene sequence: CDR1 ENHRY, CDR2 SYGVKD. V was pared by 6 bases and J by 8 bases, with 11 bases between. The CDR3 DNA sequence: TGTGCCATCAGGCGGGAATCGGATGAGCAGTTCTTC. Amino acids: CAIRRESDEQFF.

V gene TRBV15 combines with J gene TRBJ1-4; no clear D gene. Germline V CDR1 and CDR2: LNHNV, YYDKDF (reference sequence). The V end lost 4 bases, the J end lost 4 bases, and 7 bases lay between the germline ends. The CDR3 runs 13 residues. The CDR3 nucleotides read TGTGCCACCAGCAATGGGATTAATGAAAAACTGTTTTTT. It translates to CATSNGINEKLFF. The full variable domain, in which reference TRBV15 and TRBJ1-4 provide the parts outside the CDR3, is DAMVIQNPRYQVTQFGKPVTLSCSQTLNHNVMYWYQQKSSQAPKLLFHYYDKDFNNEADTPDNFQSRRPNTSFCFLDIRSPGLGDTAMYLCATSNGINEKLFFGSGTQLSVL.

The gene calls are TRBV5-4 and TRBJ2-3, with D perhaps matching TRBD2 (5 bases). The length of the CDR3 is 15 residues. V was shortened by 4 bases and J by 0 bases, with 12 bases between the two germline ends. Germline loops: CDR1 SGHNT, CDR2 YYREEE (reference sequence). The CDR3 bases are TGTGCCAGCAGCCTGGACTCGCACAGCACAGATACGCAGTATTTT. Translating it yields CASSLDSHSTDTQYF.

In its sample, this clone was seen a few times. The chain carries TRBV6-1 and TRBJ2-1, with D unclear. Trimming shortened V by 2 bases and J by 0 bases, and 8 bases separated the two germline ends. Germline CDR1 reads MNHNS; CDR2 reads SASEGT. The CDR3 length is 15 residues. CDR3 nucleotides: TGTGCCAGCAGTGAATACACGAGCTCCTACAATGAGCAGTTCTTC. Amino acid sequence: CASSEYTSSYNEQFF.

This chain links TRBV19 with TRBJ2-2, with TRBD2 matching 14 bases. V was pared by 4 bases and J by 5 bases, with 9 bases of the junction left unmatched. Germline CDR1 reads LNHDA; CDR2 reads SQIVND (reference sequence). The CDR3 has 18 amino acids. The DNA of the CDR3 is TGTGCCAGTAGTAGTCCGGGACTAGCGGGGGCCTTTACCGGGGAGCTGTTTTTT. Its protein product is CASSSPGLAGAFTGELFF.

Concerning this clone: Other DNA sequences within the sample encode an identical CDR3. V gene TRBV11-2 combines with J gene TRBJ2-7, with unresolved D. The V gene lost 1 base and the J gene lost 2 bases, with 3 bases spanning the gap. The V gene's germline CDR1 is SGHAT and CDR2 FQNNGV. The CDR3 covers 12 residues. This CDR3 reads CASSLGAYEQYF. The DNA of the CDR3 is TGTGCCAGCAGCTTAGGCGCCTACGAGCAGTACTTC. Filled out from reference TRBV11-2 and TRBJ2-7, the complete variable domain reads EAGVAQSPRYKIIEKRQSVAFWCNPISGHATLYWYQQILGQGPKLLIQFQNNGVVDDSQLPKDRFSAERLKGVDSTLKIQPAKLEDSAVYLCASSLGAYEQYFGPGTRLTVT.

This chain uses TRBV6-1 with TRBJ2-5, with 8 positions matching TRBD2. The CDR3 runs 18 residues. V shed 3 bases, J shed 5 bases, and the junction held 17 bases outside the gene matches. CDR1 is MNHNS, CDR2 SASEGT, per germline. CDR3 nucleotides: TGTGCCAGCAGTGAGCGTCATGGTGGAGCGGGAGCGAGCGAGACCCAGTACTTC. Translated, it gives CASSERHGGAGASETQYF.

J is TRBJ1-1 and V is TRBV29-1, with D tentatively TRBD1 (5 bases). CDR3 length: 14 residues. Deletions cut 1 base from V and 1 base from J, with 10 bases between. From germline, CDR1 is SQVTM and CDR2 ANQGSEA. The CDR3: CSVEVWGKNTEAFF. The CDR3 DNA reads TGCAGCGTTGAAGTTTGGGGGAAGAACACTGAAGCTTTCTTT.

This clone was detected only once. The rearrangement links TRBV10-1 to TRBJ2-7; D possibly corresponds to TRBD1 (6 bases). The V and J ends lost 0 bases and 5 bases respectively, with 17 bases between them. Germline assignment: CDR1 WNHNN and CDR2 SYGVQD (reference sequence). The CDR3 is 16 amino acids. The CDR3 coding sequence is TGCGCCAGCAGTGAGTCGAGGACAGTCGGTATCCACGAGCAGTACTTC. This codes for CASSESRTVGIHEQYF.

About this clone itself: Other DNA sequences from this sample encode an identical CDR3 as well. The gene calls are TRBV5-4 and TRBJ1-5; D is ambiguous. This CDR3 has 15 amino acids. V was trimmed by 0 bases and J by 1 base, leaving 8 bases between them. Germline V gene sequence: CDR1 SGHNT, CDR2 YYREEE (reference sequence). The CDR3, as DNA: TGTGCCAGCAGCTTGGGTCCCGGGAGCAATCAGCCCCAGCATTTT. Translation gives CASSLGPGSNQPQHF.

The chain joins TRBV6-6 to TRBJ1-2; D gene unclear. The germline gives CDR1 MNHNY, CDR2 SVGAGI (reference sequence). This CDR3 is built from 13 residues. The germline V and J ends were trimmed by 5 bases and 0 bases, with 7 bases remaining between them. The CDR3 loop is CASSTSPNYGYTF. CDR3 in DNA: TGTGCCAGCAGTACATCCCCTAACTATGGCTACACCTTC.

V gene TRBV18 combines with J gene TRBJ2-1, with 11 positions matching TRBD2. The trim removed 2 bases at V and 8 bases at J, leaving 5 bases unmatched. The germline gives CDR1 KGHSH, CDR2 LQKENI. This CDR3 has 15 amino acids. CDR3: CASSPKLAGDDEQFF. The CDR3 DNA sequence: TGTGCCAGCTCACCAAAACTAGCGGGAGACGATGAGCAGTTCTTC.

This clone came up a few times. The chain combines TRBV5-1 with TRBJ2-1; 9 bases match TRBD2. The CDR3 contains 15 residues. The J segment lost 3 bases and the V segment lost 4 bases, leaving 5 bases of the junction unmatched. From germline, CDR1 is SGHRS and CDR2 YFSETQ. The CDR3 spells CASSPGTSFYNEQFF. The CDR3 DNA sequence: TGCGCCAGCAGCCCGGGGACTAGCTTCTACAATGAGCAGTTCTTC.

This clone was counted a single time. This chain joins TRBV11-2 and TRBJ1-2; a possible D gene is TRBD1 (5 bases). The V gene's germline CDR1 is SGHAT and CDR2 FQNNGV. CDR3 length: 17 residues. The ends were cut back, 1 base at V and 2 bases at J, with 17 bases in the middle. For the CDR3, the DNA is TGTGCCAGCAGCTTAGCCTTAGGGGACCCTTTAAACTATGGCTACACCTTC. Protein product: CASSLALGDPLNYGYTF.

The V call is TRBV18, the J call TRBJ2-6; no definite D call. V was pared by 4 bases and J by 1 base, with 5 bases between. This CDR3 spans 14 amino acids. Germline V gene data show CDR1 as KGHSH and CDR2 as LQKENI. This chain's CDR3 is CASSQGSGANVLTF. The CDR3 coding sequence is TGTGCCAGCTCACAGGGATCTGGGGCCAACGTCCTGACTTTC.